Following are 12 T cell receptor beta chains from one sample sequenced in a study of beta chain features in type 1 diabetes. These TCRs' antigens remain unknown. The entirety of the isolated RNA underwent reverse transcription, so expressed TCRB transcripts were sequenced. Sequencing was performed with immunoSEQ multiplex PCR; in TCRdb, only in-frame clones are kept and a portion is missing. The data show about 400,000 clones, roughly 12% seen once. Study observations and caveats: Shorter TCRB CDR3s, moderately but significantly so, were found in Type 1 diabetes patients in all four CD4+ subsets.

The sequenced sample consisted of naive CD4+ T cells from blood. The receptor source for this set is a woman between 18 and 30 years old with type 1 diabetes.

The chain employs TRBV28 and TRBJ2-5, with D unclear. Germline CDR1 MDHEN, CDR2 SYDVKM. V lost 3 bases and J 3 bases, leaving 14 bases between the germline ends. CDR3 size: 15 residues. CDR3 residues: CASSFITTAKETQYF. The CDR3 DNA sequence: TGTGCCAGCAGTTTCATCACCACAGCCAAAGAGACCCAGTACTTC.

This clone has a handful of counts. The CDR3 region is CASSTGAGYEQYF. As DNA, the CDR3 is TGTGCCAGCAGTACAGGGGCGGGTTACGAGCAGTACTTC. J is TRBJ2-7 and V is TRBV28; 7 positions agree with TRBD1. The V gene end was trimmed by 5 bases and the J gene end by 4 bases; junction bases not matched to a gene: 5. Germline lookup yields CDR1 MDHEN and CDR2 SYDVKM. The CDR3 contains 13 residues.

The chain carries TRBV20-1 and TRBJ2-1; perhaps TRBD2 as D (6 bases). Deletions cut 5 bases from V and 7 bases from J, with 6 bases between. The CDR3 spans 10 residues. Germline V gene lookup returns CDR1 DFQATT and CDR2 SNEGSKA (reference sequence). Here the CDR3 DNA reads TGCAGTGCTGGGGGGAATGAGCAGTTCTTC. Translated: CSAGGNEQFF.

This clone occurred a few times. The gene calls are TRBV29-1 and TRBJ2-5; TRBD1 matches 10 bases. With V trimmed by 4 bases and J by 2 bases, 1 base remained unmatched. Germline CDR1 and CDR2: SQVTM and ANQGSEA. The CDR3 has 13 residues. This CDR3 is CSVADRGQETQYF. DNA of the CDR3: TGCAGCGTTGCGGACAGGGGGCAAGAGACCCAGTACTTC.

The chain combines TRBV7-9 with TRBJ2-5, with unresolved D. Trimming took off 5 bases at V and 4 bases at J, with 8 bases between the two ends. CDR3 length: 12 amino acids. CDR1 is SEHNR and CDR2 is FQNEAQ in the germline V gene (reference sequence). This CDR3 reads CASSPIPETQYF. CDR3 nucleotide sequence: TGTGCCAGCAGCCCCATCCCAGAGACCCAGTACTTC. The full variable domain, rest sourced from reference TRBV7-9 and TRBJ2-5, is DTGVSQNPRHKITKRGQNVTFRCDPISEHNRLYWYRQTLGQGPEFLTYFQNEAQLEKSRLLSDRFSAERPKGSFSTLEIQRTEQGDSAMYLCASSPIPETQYFGPGTRLLVL.

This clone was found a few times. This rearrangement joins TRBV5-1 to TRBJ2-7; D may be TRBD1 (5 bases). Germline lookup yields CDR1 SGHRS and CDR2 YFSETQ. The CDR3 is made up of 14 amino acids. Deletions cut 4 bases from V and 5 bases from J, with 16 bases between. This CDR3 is CASSPLLRGNEQYF. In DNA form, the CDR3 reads TGCGCCAGCAGCCCCCTCCTTAGGGGTAACGAGCAGTACTTC.

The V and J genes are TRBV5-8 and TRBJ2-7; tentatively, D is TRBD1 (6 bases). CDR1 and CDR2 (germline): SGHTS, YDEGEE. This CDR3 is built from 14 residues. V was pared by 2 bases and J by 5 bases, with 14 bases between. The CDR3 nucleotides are TGTGCCAGCAGCTTACAGGGTCGTAGCCACGAGCAGTACTTC. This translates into CASSLQGRSHEQYF. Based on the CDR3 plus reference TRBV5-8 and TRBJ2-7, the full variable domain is EAGVTQSPTHLIKTRGQQATLRCSPISGHTSVYWYQQALGLGLQFLLWYDEGEERNRGNFPPRFSGRQFPNYSSELNVNALELEDSALYLCASSLQGRSHEQYFGPGTRLTVT.

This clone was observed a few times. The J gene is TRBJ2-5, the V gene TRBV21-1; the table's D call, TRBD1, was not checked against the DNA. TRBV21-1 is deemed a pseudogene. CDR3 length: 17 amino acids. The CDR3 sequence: CAAPRPLMGTGQETQYF. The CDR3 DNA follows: TGTGCCGCTCCCCGCCCCCTCATGGGGACAGGGCAAGAGACCCAGTACTTC.

The CDR3 bases are TGTGCCAGCAGCCAATTCGAGGATACAGGCTACACCTTC. It is translated as CASSQFEDTGYTF. The chain links TRBV14 to TRBJ1-2; no clear D gene. The V end lost 2 bases, the J end lost 8 bases, and 12 bases lay between the germline ends. Germline loops: CDR1 SGHDN, CDR2 FVKESK. This CDR3 is built from 13 residues.

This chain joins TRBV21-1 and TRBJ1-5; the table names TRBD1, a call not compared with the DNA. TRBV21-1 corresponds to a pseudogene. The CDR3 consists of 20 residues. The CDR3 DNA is TGTGCCAGCAGCACCTCGACAGAACCGGGACAGGGTTGTAGCAATCAGCCCCAGCATTTT. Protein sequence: CASSTSTEPGQGCSNQPQHF.

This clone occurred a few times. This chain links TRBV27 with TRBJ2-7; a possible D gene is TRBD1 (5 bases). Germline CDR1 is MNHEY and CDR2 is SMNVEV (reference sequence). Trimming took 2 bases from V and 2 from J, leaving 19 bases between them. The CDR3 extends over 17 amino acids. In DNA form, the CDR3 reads TGTGCCAGCAGTTTAGCCCCACCATATCAGGGTGCCTACGAGCAGTACTTC. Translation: CASSLAPPYQGAYEQYF.

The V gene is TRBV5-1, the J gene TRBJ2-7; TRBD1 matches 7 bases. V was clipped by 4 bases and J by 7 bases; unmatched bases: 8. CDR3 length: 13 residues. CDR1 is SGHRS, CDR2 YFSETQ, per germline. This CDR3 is CASSPGTVGEQYF. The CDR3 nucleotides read TGCGCCAGCAGCCCAGGGACAGTCGGGGAGCAGTACTTC. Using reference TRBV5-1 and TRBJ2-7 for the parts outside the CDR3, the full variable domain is KAGVTQTPRYLIKTRGQQVTLSCSPISGHRSVSWYQQTPGQGLQFLFEYFSETQRNKGNFPGRFSGRQFSNSRSEMNVSTLELGDSALYLCASSPGTVGEQYFGPGTRLTVT.